This record covers a single TCR beta chain. The CDR3 is 16 residues long. V lost 2 bases, J lost 7 bases, and 6 bases stayed unmatched. From germline, CDR1 is MNHEY and CDR2 SVGAGI. This record belongs to a study of blood T cell repertoires in COVID-19. Original processing notes: Reference gene primers were amplified, and this amplification served to estimate nucleated cell counts. Here immunoSEQ multiplex PCR was the method, and the copy in TCRdb shows in-frame clones only, minus some. V and J calls and clone size are as listed in that table; D and trimming were resolved from the DNA. The data hold about 35,000 clones, with more than 75% observed a single time.

The chain is built from TRBV6-5 and TRBJ1-4; 11 bases line up with TRBD1. This sequence originates from a man of 80 years or more with active COVID-19. The sequenced sample was peripheral blood. The CDR3 DNA sequence: TGTGCCAGCAGTTACGGGGGGACAGGGGGTCGTGAAAAACTGTTTTTT. Translated: CASSYGGTGGREKLFF.